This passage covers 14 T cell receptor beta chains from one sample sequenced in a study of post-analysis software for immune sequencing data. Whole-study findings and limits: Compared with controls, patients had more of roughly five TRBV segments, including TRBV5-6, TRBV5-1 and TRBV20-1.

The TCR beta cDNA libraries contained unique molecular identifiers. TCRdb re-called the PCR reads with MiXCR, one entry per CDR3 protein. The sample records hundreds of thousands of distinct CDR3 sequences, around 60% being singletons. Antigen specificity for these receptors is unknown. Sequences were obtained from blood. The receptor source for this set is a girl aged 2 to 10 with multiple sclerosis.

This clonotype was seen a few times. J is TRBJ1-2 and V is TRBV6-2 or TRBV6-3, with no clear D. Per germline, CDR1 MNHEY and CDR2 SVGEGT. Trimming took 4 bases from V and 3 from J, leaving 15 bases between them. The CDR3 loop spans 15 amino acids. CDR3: CASSSFTDIYYGYTF. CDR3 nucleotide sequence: TGTGCCAGCAGTTCCTTCACTGATATCTACTATGGCTACACCTTC.

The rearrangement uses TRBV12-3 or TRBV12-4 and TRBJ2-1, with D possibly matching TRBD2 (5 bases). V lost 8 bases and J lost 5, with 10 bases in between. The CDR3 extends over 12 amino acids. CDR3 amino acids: CASEERNNEQFF. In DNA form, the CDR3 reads TGTGCCAGCGAGGAGCGGAACAATGAGCAGTTCTTC.

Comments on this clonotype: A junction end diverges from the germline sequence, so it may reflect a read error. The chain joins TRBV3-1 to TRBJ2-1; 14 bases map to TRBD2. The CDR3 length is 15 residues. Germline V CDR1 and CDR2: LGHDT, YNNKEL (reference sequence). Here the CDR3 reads CAGSQAGLAGVEQFF. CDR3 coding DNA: TGTGCCGGCAGCCAAGCGGGACTAGCGGGAGTTGAGCAGTTCTTC.

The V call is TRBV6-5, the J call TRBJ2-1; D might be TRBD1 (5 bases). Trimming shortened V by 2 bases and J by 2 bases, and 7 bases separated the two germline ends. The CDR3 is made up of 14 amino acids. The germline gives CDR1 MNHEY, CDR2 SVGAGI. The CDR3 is CASSYLDTYNEQFF. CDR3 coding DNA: TGTGCCAGCAGTTACCTGGACACCTACAATGAGCAGTTCTTC.

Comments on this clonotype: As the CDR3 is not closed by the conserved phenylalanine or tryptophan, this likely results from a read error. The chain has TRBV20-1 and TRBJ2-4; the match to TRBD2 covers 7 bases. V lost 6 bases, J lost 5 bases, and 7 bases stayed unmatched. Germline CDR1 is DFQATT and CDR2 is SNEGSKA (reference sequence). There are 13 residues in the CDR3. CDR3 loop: CSAPGGGENIQYY. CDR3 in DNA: TGCAGTGCCCCGGGGGGAGGGGAAAACATTCAGTACTAC.

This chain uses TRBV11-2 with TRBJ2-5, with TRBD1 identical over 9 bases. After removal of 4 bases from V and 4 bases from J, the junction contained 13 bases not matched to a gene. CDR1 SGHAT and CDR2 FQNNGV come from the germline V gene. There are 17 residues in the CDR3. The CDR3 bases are TGTGCCAGCAGCTCGGGCCACGGGACAGGGCTTGGAGAGACCCAGTACTTC. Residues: CASSSGHGTGLGETQYF.

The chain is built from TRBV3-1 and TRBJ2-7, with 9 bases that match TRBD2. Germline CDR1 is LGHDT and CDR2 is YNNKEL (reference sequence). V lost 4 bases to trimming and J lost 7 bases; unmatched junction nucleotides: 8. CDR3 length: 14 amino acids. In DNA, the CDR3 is TGTGCCAGCAGCCTAGCGGGGGCCATCAATGAGCAGTACTTC. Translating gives CASSLAGAINEQYF.

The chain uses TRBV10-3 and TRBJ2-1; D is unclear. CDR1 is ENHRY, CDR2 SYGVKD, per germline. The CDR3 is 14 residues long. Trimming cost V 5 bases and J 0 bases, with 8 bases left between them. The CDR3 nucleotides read TGTGCCATCAGTCCCCCGAGCTCCTACAATGAGCAGTTCTTC. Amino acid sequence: CAISPPSSYNEQFF.

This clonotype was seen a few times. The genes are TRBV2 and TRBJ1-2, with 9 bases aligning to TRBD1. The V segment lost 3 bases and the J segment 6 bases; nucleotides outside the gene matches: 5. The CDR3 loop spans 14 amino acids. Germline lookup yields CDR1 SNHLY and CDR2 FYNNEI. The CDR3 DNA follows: TGTGCCAGCAGTGAGGACAGGGGTTGGGATGGCTACACCTTC. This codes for CASSEDRGWDGYTF.

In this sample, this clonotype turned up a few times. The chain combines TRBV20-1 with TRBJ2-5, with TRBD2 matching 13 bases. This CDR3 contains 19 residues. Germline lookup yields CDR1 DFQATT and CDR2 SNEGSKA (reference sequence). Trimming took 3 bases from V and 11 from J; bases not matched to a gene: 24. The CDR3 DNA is TGCAGTGCTAGGACGCCAGTAGGACTAGCGGGAGTTAAATCGAATGAGCAGTACTTC. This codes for CSARTPVGLAGVKSNEQYF.

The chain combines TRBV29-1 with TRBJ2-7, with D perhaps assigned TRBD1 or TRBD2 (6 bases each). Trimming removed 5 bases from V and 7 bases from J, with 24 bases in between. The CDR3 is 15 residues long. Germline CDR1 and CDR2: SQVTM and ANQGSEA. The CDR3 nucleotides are TGCAGCGTTACCGCCCCCCGGGGGCTCTGGGGAGAGCAGTACTTC. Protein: CSVTAPRGLWGEQYF.

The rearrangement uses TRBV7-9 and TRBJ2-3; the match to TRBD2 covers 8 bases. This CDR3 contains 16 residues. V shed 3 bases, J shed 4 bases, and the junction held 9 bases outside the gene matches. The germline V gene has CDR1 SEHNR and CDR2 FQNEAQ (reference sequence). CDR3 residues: CASSFASGGLSDTQYF. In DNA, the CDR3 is TGTGCCAGCAGCTTCGCGAGCGGGGGTCTCTCAGATACGCAGTATTTT.

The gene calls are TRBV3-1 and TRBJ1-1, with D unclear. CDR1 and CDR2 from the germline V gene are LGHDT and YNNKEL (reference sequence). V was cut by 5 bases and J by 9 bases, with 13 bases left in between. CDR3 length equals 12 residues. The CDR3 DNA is TGTGCCAGCAGCATAGAACTGGGGAAAGCTTTCTTT. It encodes CASSIELGKAFF. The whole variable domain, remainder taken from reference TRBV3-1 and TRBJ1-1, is DTAVSQTPKYLVTQMGNDKSIKCEQNLGHDTMYWYKQDSKKFLKIMFSYNNKELIINETVPNRFSPKSPDKAHLNLHINSLELGDSAVYFCASSIELGKAFFGQGTRLTVV.

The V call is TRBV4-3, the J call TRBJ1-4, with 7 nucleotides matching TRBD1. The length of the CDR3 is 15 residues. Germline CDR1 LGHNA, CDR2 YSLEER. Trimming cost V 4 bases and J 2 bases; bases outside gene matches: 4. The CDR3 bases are TGCGCCAGCAGCCCCACAGGGGTTACTAATGAAAAACTGTTTTTT. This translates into CASSPTGVTNEKLFF.